These 25 T cell receptor beta chains were sequenced from one sample in a study of blood T cells in healthy people across ages. A second PCR of 7 to 11 cycles used a sample-barcoded 5' primer and a J-beta primer mix. TCRdb analysed the 5' RACE reads with MiXCR anew, one entry per CDR3 protein. The sample consists of some 760,000 distinct CDR3 sequences, 20% to 25% of them appearing once. In addition, the sample was reused for a study of T cells of mothers and their children.

Sequenced sample: blood. The receptors here all came from a boy aged 5-17 years in good health.

This clonotype was detected a few times. The chain combines TRBV4-3 with TRBJ2-5; D is perhaps TRBD1 (5 bases). The J call may be incorrect, as the DNA end agrees better with TRBJ2-1. The germline V gene encodes CDR1 LGHNA and CDR2 YSLEER. The CDR3 runs 15 residues. The CDR3 loop reads CASSQDPGPYNEQFF. In DNA, the CDR3 is TGCGCCAGCAGCCAAGATCCAGGGCCATACAATGAGCAGTTCTTC.

The V gene is TRBV4-3, the J gene TRBJ1-2, with 7 bases aligning to TRBD1. The CDR3 is 15 amino acids. V lost 0 bases to trimming and J lost 7 bases; unmatched junction nucleotides: 8. Germline assignment: CDR1 LGHNA and CDR2 YSLEER. The CDR3 loop is CASSQDRGRFSGYTF. CDR3 DNA sequence: TGCGCCAGCAGCCAAGACAGGGGGAGATTTAGTGGCTACACCTTC.

For this clonotype: The junction departs from the called germline gene at one end, perhaps through a read error. This rearrangement joins TRBV6-2 or TRBV6-3 to TRBJ2-5; a possible D gene is TRBD2 (6 bases). The CDR3 length is 12 residues. The V gene's germline CDR1 is MNHEY and CDR2 SVGEGT. The CDR3 sequence is CAGSRGDETQYF. CDR3 DNA: TGTGCCGGCAGTCGCGGGGATGAGACCCAGTACTTC.

This clonotype was seen a few times. This rearrangement joins TRBV7-9 to TRBJ2-7, with TRBD1 matching 7 bases. The length of the CDR3 is 12 residues. Germline V gene sequence: CDR1 SEHNR, CDR2 FQNEAQ (reference sequence). The junction had 4 bases not matched to a gene; V was cut back by 6 bases and J by 5 bases. The CDR3 is CASRTTGDEQYF. DNA for the CDR3: TGTGCCAGCAGGACTACAGGGGACGAGCAGTACTTC. The complete variable domain, with remaining parts taken from reference TRBV7-9 and TRBJ2-7, reads DTGVSQNPRHKITKRGQNVTFRCDPISEHNRLYWYRQTLGQGPEFLTYFQNEAQLEKSRLLSDRFSAERPKGSFSTLEIQRTEQGDSAMYLCASRTTGDEQYFGPGTRLTVT.

This clonotype was seen a few times. The gene calls are TRBV28 and TRBJ2-5; TRBD1 agrees at 8 bases. This CDR3 contains 15 residues. Unmatched junction bases numbered 7, after V lost 5 bases and J lost 2 bases. In germline, CDR1 is MDHEN, CDR2 SYDVKM. DNA of the CDR3: TGTGCCAGCAGTCCCATCAGGGGGCGGCAAGAGACCCAGTACTTC. It yields the protein CASSPIRGRQETQYF.

V usage is TRBV9 and J usage is TRBJ2-5; 7 bases are a match to TRBD1. J was trimmed by 5 bases and V by 0 bases; bases with no gene match: 7. The CDR3 consists of 15 residues. Germline loops: CDR1 SGDLS, CDR2 YYNGEE. CDR3 coding DNA: TGTGCCAGCAGCGTAGCCGGACAGGTAATGGAGACCCAGTACTTC. Translated: CASSVAGQVMETQYF.

This clonotype turned up a few times. The chain links TRBV29-1 to TRBJ1-2; D remains ambiguous. Germline V gene lookup returns CDR1 SQVTM and CDR2 ANQGSEA. The V gene lost 8 bases and the J gene lost 2 bases, with 12 bases spanning the gap. The CDR3 length is 12 residues. CDR3 sequence: CSSLSLNYGYTF. Here the CDR3 DNA reads TGCAGCTCCCTGAGTTTGAACTATGGCTACACCTTC.

This rearrangement joins TRBV18 to TRBJ2-1; no definite D call. The germline V gene encodes CDR1 KGHSH and CDR2 LQKENI. V lost 8 bases and J lost 0, with 14 bases in between. This CDR3 region has 15 residues. CDR3 DNA sequence: TGTGCCAGCCGACTCTACTCGAGCTCCTACAATGAGCAGTTCTTC. Protein sequence: CASRLYSSSYNEQFF. Together with reference TRBV18 and TRBJ2-1, the CDR3 gives the full variable domain: NAGVMQNPRHLVRRRGQEARLRCSPMKGHSHVYWYRQLPEEGLKFMVYLQKENIIDESGMPKERFSAEFPKEGPSILRIQQVVRGDSAAYFCASRLYSSSYNEQFFGPGTRLTVL.

The chain combines TRBV29-1 with TRBJ2-3, with 8 bases matching TRBD2. This CDR3 comprises 13 residues. The germline V gene encodes CDR1 SQVTM and CDR2 ANQGSEA. J was trimmed by 2 bases and V by 5 bases; bases with no gene match: 3. CDR3 coding DNA: TGCAGCGTTCGGGGACTAGACACAGATACGCAGTATTTT. The encoded protein is CSVRGLDTDTQYF.

In its sample, this clonotype was seen a few times. V gene TRBV29-1 combines with J gene TRBJ1-1; the D is unclear. The CDR3 sequence is 12 residues long. V gave up 2 bases and J gave up 3 bases, with 7 bases separating them. The germline V gene encodes CDR1 SQVTM and CDR2 ANQGSEA. CDR3 nucleotides: TGCAGCGTTGAACAATCCTACACTGAAGCTTTCTTT. Translation: CSVEQSYTEAFF.

The chain employs TRBV6-5 and TRBJ2-3; 12 bases agree with TRBD2. Unmatched junction bases numbered 13, after V lost 4 bases and J lost 5 bases. CDR1 and CDR2 from the germline V gene are MNHEY and SVGAGI. This CDR3 spans 18 amino acids. CDR3 residues: CASSSSAPSGGAVDTQYF. CDR3 DNA sequence: TGTGCCAGCAGTTCGTCTGCCCCTAGCGGGGGGGCCGTAGATACGCAGTATTTT.

The chain has TRBV6-2 or TRBV6-3 and TRBJ1-6; no clear D. This CDR3 spans 13 amino acids. CDR1 is MNHEY and CDR2 is SVGEGT in the germline V gene. Between the trimmed V and J ends, which lost 6 bases and 7 bases, there was a span of 10 bases. This chain's CDR3 is CASRPPGNSPLHF. DNA of the CDR3: TGTGCCAGCAGACCTCCGGGGAATTCACCCCTCCACTTT.

The J gene is TRBJ1-2, the V gene TRBV9, with 12 bases that match TRBD1. CDR3 length equals 15 residues. CDR1 is SGDLS and CDR2 is YYNGEE in the germline V gene. Losses at the gene ends were 3 bases for V and 7 bases for J; bases not matched to a gene: 7. The CDR3 bases are TGTGCCAGCAGCGGTGGGACAGGGGGCTATATTGGCTACACCTTC. Amino acids: CASSGGTGGYIGYTF.

This clonotype was seen only a few times. The chain uses TRBV19 and TRBJ1-2; 9 bases agree with TRBD1. V was pared by 5 bases and J by 8 bases, with 12 bases of the junction left unmatched. There are 15 residues in the CDR3. Germline CDR1 LNHDA, CDR2 SQIVND (reference sequence). CDR3 DNA sequence: TGTGCCAGTAGTTTCCCGGGACAGGGCCTTCGGGGCTACACCTTC. It translates to CASSFPGQGLRGYTF.

The chain recombines TRBV12-5 with TRBJ2-1; D gene ambiguous. Germline CDR1 LGHNT, CDR2 FRNRAP. The CDR3 sequence is 17 residues long. The germline V and J ends were trimmed by 2 bases and 2 bases, with 16 bases remaining between them. CDR3: CASGLTLEYKTYNEQFF. The CDR3, as DNA: TGTGCTAGTGGTTTGACCTTAGAATATAAGACCTACAATGAGCAGTTCTTC.

On this clonotype: A junction boundary mismatches the germline segment, possibly from a read error. The genes are TRBV7-9 and TRBJ1-3, with D unresolved. CDR1 is SEHNR, CDR2 FQNEAQ, per germline (reference sequence). This CDR3 has 15 residues. The CDR3 DNA sequence: TGTGCCAGCAGCTTATGGCAGAGCTCTGGAAACACCATATACTTT. This translates into CASSLWQSSGNTIYF.

V gene TRBV2 combines with J gene TRBJ1-3; perhaps TRBD1 as D (6 bases). Between the trimmed V and J ends, which lost 8 bases and 4 bases, there was a span of 12 bases. CDR3 length: 13 residues. Germline-derived CDR1 and CDR2 are SNHLY and FYNNEI. The CDR3 protein is CASGQKRGNTIYF. Here the CDR3 DNA reads TGTGCCAGCGGACAGAAACGCGGAAACACCATATATTTT.

This clonotype was seen a few times. The chain carries TRBV4-1 and TRBJ2-5; D remains ambiguous. Between the trimmed V and J ends, which lost 4 bases and 1 base, there was a span of 13 bases. The CDR3 has 15 residues. From germline, CDR1 is MGHRA and CDR2 YSYEKL. This CDR3 is CASSLTVAVQETQYF. CDR3 bases: TGCGCCAGCAGCCTGACGGTGGCAGTCCAAGAGACCCAGTACTTC.

The chain is built from TRBV6-2 or TRBV6-3 and TRBJ1-2; TRBD1 is a possible D gene (5 bases). The V gene lost 0 bases and the J gene lost 8 bases, with 19 bases spanning the gap. This CDR3 has 16 residues. Per the germline V gene, CDR1 is MNHEY and CDR2 is SVGEGT. The DNA for the CDR3 is TGTGCCAGCAGTTACTCTCACCGACAGACCGTACCCGGCTACACCTTC. Amino acids: CASSYSHRQTVPGYTF.

This clonotype was found once. This chain connects TRBV6-5 to TRBJ2-7; 8 bases fit TRBD1. Germline CDR1 and CDR2: MNHEY and SVGAGI. CDR3 length equals 15 residues. Germline trimming cut 3 bases from V and 5 bases from J; bases unmatched to any gene: 9. The DNA for the CDR3 is TGTGCCAGCAGTTATAAGAGGACAGGGACCGACGAGCAGTACTTC. Protein: CASSYKRTGTDEQYF.

The V call is TRBV4-2, the J call TRBJ2-5, with 7 nucleotides matching TRBD2. TRBJ2-1 explains the end of the DNA better; the J call may be wrong. From germline, CDR1 is LGHNA and CDR2 YNFKEQ. The CDR3 has 16 amino acids. This chain's CDR3 is CASSQEAGPPRNEQFF. The CDR3 DNA reads as TGTGCCAGCAGCCAGGAAGCGGGACCCCCTCGCAATGAGCAGTTCTTC.

This clonotype was seen only a few times. The chain employs TRBV28 and TRBJ2-7; 10 bases align to TRBD2. This CDR3 region has 15 residues. The V segment lost 5 bases and the J segment 2 bases; nucleotides outside the gene matches: 6. Germline CDR1 MDHEN, CDR2 SYDVKM. In DNA, the CDR3 is TGTGCCAGCAGTGCTGGCCTAGCGGGGGCCTACGAGCAGTACTTC. Its protein is CASSAGLAGAYEQYF.

CDR3 sequence reads: CASSLDLAGGLETQYF. The CDR3 DNA is TGTGCCAGCAGCTTGGATCTAGCGGGGGGTCTTGAGACCCAGTACTTC. V gene TRBV5-6 combines with J gene TRBJ2-5; 11 bases align to TRBD2. The CDR3 contains 16 residues. The V segment lost 0 bases and the J segment 5 bases; nucleotides outside the gene matches: 6. Germline assignment: CDR1 SGHDT and CDR2 YYEEEE.

This clonotype came up a few times. This rearrangement joins TRBV12-3 or TRBV12-4 to TRBJ2-5; either TRBD1 or TRBD2 may fit D (7 bases each). This CDR3 has 15 amino acids. Trimming took 5 bases from V and 5 from J, leaving 18 bases between them. CDR3 DNA: TGTGCCAGCAGTCCCAGACAGGGAGGGCCTGAGACCCAGTACTTC. Its translation is CASSPRQGGPETQYF.

This clonotype was picked up a small number of times. This chain uses TRBV28 with TRBJ2-7, with TRBD2 as a possible D gene (5 bases). The DNA end is a closer match to TRBJ2-1, so the J assignment may be wrong. The CDR3 extends over 13 amino acids. Germline CDR1 reads MDHEN; CDR2 reads SYDVKM. Here the CDR3 DNA reads TGTGCCAGCAGTTTATGGGGGAGCCATGAGCAGTTCTTC. Residues: CASSLWGSHEQFF.